This TCR beta chain was found in a study of vaccination and CD4 T cells after COVID-19. Study summary: The convalescents comprised six males and four females, two of them Hispanic. Study observations and caveats: From a median of roughly 21 to 38, SARS-CoV-2-reactive clonotypes increased, though not significantly.

Oncomine TCR Beta short-read sequencing was applied to DNA from cultured CD4+ T cells. Genomic DNA was drawn out of CD4+ T cells grown in culture. TCRdb reanalysed the PCR reads using MiXCR and keeps one entry per CDR3 protein. The sample shows about 13,000 distinct CDR3 sequences, approximately 58% of them seen only once. About this clonotype: Its antigen is undetermined.

Deletions cut 5 bases from V and 2 bases from J, with 25 bases between. There are 19 residues in the CDR3. Per germline, CDR1 MNHNS and CDR2 SASEGT. This sample's treatment: approximately nine-day PBMC culture with coronavirus spike peptide pools or control peptides (ViraFEST assay). The TCR sequence derives from a human donor who had recovered from COVID-19. The material sequenced was CD4+ T cells from blood, cultured in vitro. The rearrangement links TRBV6-1 to TRBJ1-5; D is perhaps TRBD1 (6 bases). The CDR3, as DNA: TGTGCCAGCAGTCACCTCCCCTGGACTGAGGGGGTAGGCAATCAGCCCCAGCATTTT. Protein sequence: CASSHLPWTEGVGNQPQHF.